The 23 T cell receptor beta chains in this list originate from one sample, sequenced in a study of T cells in Graves' hyperthyroidism and ophthalmopathy. Using RNA transcripts as the source, TCR beta CDR3 regions were amplified. First-round RT-PCR with HTBI primers amplified the TCR CDR3 region. TCRdb recomputed calls from the multiplex PCR reads with MiXCR, one row per CDR3 protein. Among fewer than 900,000 distinct CDR3 sequences listed, roughly 15% were seen once. Sequencing was performed on blood. The source of these receptors is a man younger than 35 with Graves' hyperthyroidism.

This clonotype was counted only a few times. The chain couples TRBV20-1 to TRBJ1-2; TRBD1 matches at 7 bases. J lost 5 bases, V lost 3 bases, and 12 bases had no gene match. Germline V gene lookup returns CDR1 DFQATT and CDR2 SNEGSKA (reference sequence). The CDR3 runs 15 residues. CDR3 DNA: TGCAGTGCTAGTGGGAAAGGGGGCGACAGTTATGGCTACACCTTC. Amino acids: CSASGKGGDSYGYTF.

In regard to this clonotype: A far larger clone is only one base removed, so a read error is likely. The chain links TRBV12-3 or TRBV12-4 to TRBJ2-5; D is unresolved. TRBJ2-1 matches the DNA end more closely, so the J call is doubtful. The CDR3 length is 13 residues. Here the CDR3 reads CASSLYRQETQFF. The CDR3, as DNA: TGTGCCAGCAGTCTCTACAGACAAGAGACCCAGTTCTTC.

This clonotype has a count of ten or more. This chain connects TRBV12-5 to TRBJ1-1, with 8 bases lining up with TRBD1. The CDR3 runs to 13 residues. Germline CDR1 reads LGHNT; CDR2 reads FRNRAP. After removal of 6 bases from V and 3 bases from J, the junction contained 3 bases not matched to a gene. In DNA, the CDR3 is TGTGCTAGTGGGAAGACAGGGGACACTGAAGCTTTCTTT. Its protein is CASGKTGDTEAFF.

In its sample, this clonotype was seen a few times. The chain couples TRBV25-1 to TRBJ1-2; 9 bases fit TRBD1. CDR3 size: 15 residues. The V segment lost 2 bases and the J segment 6 bases; nucleotides outside the gene matches: 7. Germline-derived CDR1 and CDR2 are MGHDK and SYGVNS. CDR3 amino acids: CASSEPGQGKDGYTF. The DNA of the CDR3 is TGTGCCAGCAGTGAACCCGGACAGGGGAAGGATGGCTACACCTTC.

This clonotype came up a few times. This chain uses TRBV12-3 or TRBV12-4 with TRBJ2-2, with 10 bases identical to TRBD2. V lost 3 bases, J lost 6 bases, and 4 bases stayed unmatched. The CDR3 extends over 15 amino acids. In DNA form, the CDR3 reads TGTGCCAGCAGTTTCAGCGGGAGGGGCGCCGGGGAGCTGTTTTTT. Amino acid sequence: CASSFSGRGAGELFF.

In its sample, this clonotype was seen many times. The rearrangement joins TRBV20-1 to TRBJ2-7; D is unclear. Germline values: CDR1 DFQATT, CDR2 SNEGSKA (reference sequence). The CDR3 consists of 12 residues. V was clipped by 5 bases and J by 0 bases, with 8 bases between them. The CDR3 DNA is TGCAGTGCTTGGGCGGTCTCCTACGAGCAGTACTTC. Its translation: CSAWAVSYEQYF.

In this sample, this clonotype turned up many times. The V and J genes are TRBV18 and TRBJ1-4; weak D call: TRBD1 (6 bases). This CDR3 has 15 residues. Germline values: CDR1 KGHSH, CDR2 LQKENI. Trimming removed 2 bases at V and 7 bases at J, with 14 bases between. In DNA, the CDR3 is TGTGCCAGCTCACCAACGCAGGGGAAAAGTGAAAAACTGTTTTTT. It is translated as CASSPTQGKSEKLFF.

This clonotype was seen many times. V is TRBV27 and J is TRBJ1-2; 7 bases fit TRBD1. V trimming: 2 bases; J trimming: 5 bases; junction bases outside the gene matches: 8. This CDR3 comprises 15 residues. The germline CDR1 and CDR2 sequences are MNHEY and SMNVEV (reference sequence). CDR3 DNA: TGTGCCAGCAGTTTAGCAGGGGGAAGGAAGTATGGCTACACCTTC. Residues: CASSLAGGRKYGYTF.

This clonotype was seen repeatedly, ten times or more. The chain uses TRBV6-1 and TRBJ2-1; 9 bases are shared with TRBD1. In germline, CDR1 is MNHNS, CDR2 SASEGT. The length of the CDR3 is 14 residues. V dropped 3 bases and J dropped 12; count of bases not matched to a gene: 9. This CDR3 reads CASSEGGTGRGQFF. The CDR3 coding sequence is TGTGCCAGCAGTGAGGGAGGGACAGGGAGGGGGCAGTTCTTC.

This clonotype was seen at least ten times. CDR3 coding DNA: TGTGCCAGCAGCCGCGGGACAGAAAGCTCCTACGAGCAGTACTTC. Its protein is CASSRGTESSYEQYF. The chain couples TRBV7-9 to TRBJ2-7, with TRBD1 as a possible D gene (7 bases). The germline V and J ends were trimmed by 5 bases and 0 bases, with 14 bases remaining between them. Germline V lookup: CDR1 SEHNR, CDR2 FQNEAQ (reference sequence). The CDR3 has 15 amino acids.

This clonotype was picked up many times. The rearrangement joins TRBV20-1 to TRBJ2-7; no clear D. Germline values: CDR1 DFQATT, CDR2 SNEGSKA (reference sequence). Between the trimmed V and J ends, which lost 2 bases and 0 bases, there was a span of 8 bases. The CDR3 is 13 residues long. CDR3 region: CSARYRSSYEQYF. CDR3 nucleotides: TGCAGTGCTAGATATAGGAGCTCCTACGAGCAGTACTTC.

The table lists this clonotype with a few counts. The chain is built from TRBV7-2 and TRBJ2-7, with D perhaps TRBD2 (6 bases). The CDR3 consists of 14 residues. Looked up from germline, CDR1 is SGHTA and CDR2 is FQGNSA. V dropped 5 bases and J dropped 4 bases, with 15 bases sitting between them. The CDR3 bases are TGTGCCAGCAGCCCCCGACTAGTCAAATACGAGCAGTACTTC. This sequence encodes CASSPRLVKYEQYF. The variable domain in full, with the rest retrieved from reference TRBV7-2 and TRBJ2-7, is GAGVSQSPSNKVTEKGKDVELRCDPISGHTALYWYRQSLGQGLEFLIYFQGNSAPDKSGLPSDRFSAERTGGSVSTLTIQRTQQEDSAVYLCASSPRLVKYEQYFGPGTRLTVT.

In this sample, this clonotype turned up a few times. The chain has TRBV7-3 and TRBJ2-5; 8 bases are shared with TRBD2. The V gene end was trimmed by 4 bases and the J gene end by 4 bases; junction bases not matched to a gene: 2. Per germline, CDR1 SGHTA and CDR2 FQGTGA. The CDR3 runs 13 residues. In DNA form, the CDR3 reads TGTGCCAGCAGCTGGGCGGGAGGAGAGACCCAGTACTTC. It specifies CASSWAGGETQYF. Complete variable domain (other parts from reference TRBV7-3 and TRBJ2-5): GAGVSQTPSNKVTEKGKYVELRCDPISGHTALYWYRQSLGQGPEFLIYFQGTGAADDSGLPNDRFFAVRPEGSVSTLKIQRTERGDSAVYLCASSWAGGETQYFGPGTRLLVL.

The chain uses TRBV9 and TRBJ1-1; D is ambiguous. CDR1 SGDLS and CDR2 YYNGEE come from the germline V gene. The V end was cut by 4 bases, the J end by 1 base, with 11 bases between. This CDR3 has 14 residues. CDR3 bases: TGTGCCAGCAGCCCCACCTCCTCGAACACTGAAGCTTTCTTT. Protein product: CASSPTSSNTEAFF.

This chain connects TRBV15 to TRBJ2-7; the D call may be TRBD1 or TRBD2 (7 bases each). In germline, CDR1 is LNHNV, CDR2 YYDKDF (reference sequence). CDR3 length: 15 residues. V gave up 0 bases and J gave up 3 bases, with 12 bases separating them. CDR3 amino acids: CATSRETRGGYEQYF. CDR3 DNA: TGTGCCACCAGCAGAGAAACCAGGGGGGGCTACGAGCAGTACTTC.

This clonotype was recorded at least ten times. The J gene is TRBJ1-2, the V gene TRBV7-2; D perhaps matches TRBD1 (5 bases). Germline loops: CDR1 SGHTA, CDR2 FQGNSA. V was pared by 4 bases and J by 3 bases, with 12 bases between. The CDR3 has 14 residues. DNA of the CDR3: TGTGCCAGCAGCTCCCCAGGGCACCACTATGGCTACACCTTC. Translating it yields CASSSPGHHYGYTF.

In this sample, this clonotype turned up many times. V and J are TRBV20-1 and TRBJ2-3; 7 bases are a match to TRBD2. V shed 6 bases and J 0 bases; nucleotides not matched to a gene: 9. In germline, CDR1 is DFQATT, CDR2 SNEGSKA (reference sequence). The CDR3 contains 15 residues. The CDR3 DNA follows: TGCAGTGCCAGCCAGACTAGCCTTAGCACAGATACGCAGTATTTT. It translates to CSASQTSLSTDTQYF.

Ten or more counts support this clonotype. This rearrangement joins TRBV7-8 to TRBJ2-7; D call uncertain. There are 12 residues in the CDR3. With 10 bases removed from V and 3 bases from J, the gap between germline ends came to 13 bases. Looked up from germline, CDR1 is SGHVS and CDR2 is FQNEAQ. CDR3 nucleotide sequence: TGTGCCATATTGCTTAGAAACTACGAGCAGTACTTC. Translated, it gives CAILLRNYEQYF.

The V gene is TRBV6-5, the J gene TRBJ1-1, with a tentative D call TRBD1 (6 bases). Germline V gives CDR1 MNHEY, CDR2 SVGAGI. The CDR3 is made up of 15 amino acids. Trimming removed 4 bases at V and 2 bases at J, with 14 bases between. CDR3 nucleotides: TGTGCCAGCAGTTTGGGGGCTGCGGAAAACACTGAAGCTTTCTTT. Protein: CASSLGAAENTEAFF.

This clonotype has only a few counts. This rearrangement joins TRBV20-1 to TRBJ2-1; the D call may be TRBD1 or TRBD2 (5 bases each). Trimming shortened V by 6 bases and J by 6 bases, and 12 bases separated the two germline ends. Germline lookup yields CDR1 DFQATT and CDR2 SNEGSKA (reference sequence). The CDR3 covers 12 residues. The CDR3 DNA reads TGCAGTGCCCCCCCGGGGCCCAATGAGCAGTTCTTC. Protein product: CSAPPGPNEQFF.

This clonotype has only a few counts. The chain is built from TRBV20-1 and TRBJ2-5; D is ambiguous. Germline CDR1 reads DFQATT; CDR2 reads SNEGSKA (reference sequence). The CDR3 extends over 10 amino acids. V was pared by 5 bases and J by 5 bases, with 6 bases between. In DNA, the CDR3 is TGCAGTGCTTTCGATGAGACCCAGTACTTC. It translates to CSAFDETQYF.

This clonotype was detected many times. The rearrangement uses TRBV6-2 or TRBV6-3 and TRBJ2-2; D is ambiguous. Germline V lookup: CDR1 MNHEY, CDR2 SVGEGT. V lost 4 bases and J 3 bases, leaving 18 bases between the germline ends. The CDR3 runs 17 residues. CDR3 nucleotide sequence: TGTGCCAGCAGTTTCCCTCGACTCCGAAAAGACACCGGGGAGCTGTTTTTT. This sequence encodes CASSFPRLRKDTGELFF.

V gene TRBV20-1 combines with J gene TRBJ2-3, with TRBD2 as a possible D gene (7 bases). The CDR3 has 16 residues. Trimming took 4 bases from V and 5 from J, leaving 22 bases between them. From germline, CDR1 is DFQATT and CDR2 SNEGSKA (reference sequence). This CDR3 is CSAIPRRGRAIDTQYF. The CDR3 DNA is TGCAGTGCTATCCCCCGAAGGGGGAGGGCAATAGATACGCAGTATTTT.